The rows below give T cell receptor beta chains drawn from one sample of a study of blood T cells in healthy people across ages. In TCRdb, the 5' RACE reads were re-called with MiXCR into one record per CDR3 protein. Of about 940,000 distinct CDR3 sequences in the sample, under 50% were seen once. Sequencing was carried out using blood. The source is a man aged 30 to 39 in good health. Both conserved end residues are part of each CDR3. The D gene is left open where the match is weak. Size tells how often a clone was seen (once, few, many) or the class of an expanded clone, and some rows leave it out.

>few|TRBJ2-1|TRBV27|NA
CASSIRGDYNEQFF
TGTGCCAGCAGCATACGCGGGGATTACAATGAGCAGTTCTTC
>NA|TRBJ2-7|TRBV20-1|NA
CSALQQGQSYEQYF
TGCAGTGCTCTCCAGCAGGGGCAATCCTACGAGCAGTACTTC
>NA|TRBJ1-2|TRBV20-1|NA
CSARVTGDGDYTF
TGCAGTGCTAGAGTAACAGGCGACGGGGACTACACCTTC
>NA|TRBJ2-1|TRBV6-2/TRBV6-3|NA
CASSYSRVTEQFF
TGTGCCAGCAGTTACTCGAGGGTGACGGAGCAGTTCTTC
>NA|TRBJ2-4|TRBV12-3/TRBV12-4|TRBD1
CASSPPGTGEDIQYF
TGTGCCAGCAGTCCGCCCGGGACAGGGGAGGACATTCAGTACTTC
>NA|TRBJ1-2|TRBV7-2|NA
CASSFYLGGYTF
TGTGCCAGCAGCTTTTATTTAGGGGGCTACACCTTC
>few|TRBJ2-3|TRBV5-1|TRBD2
CASSLGASGFRDTQYF
TGCGCCAGCAGCTTGGGAGCTAGCGGTTTCCGGGATACGCAGTATTTT
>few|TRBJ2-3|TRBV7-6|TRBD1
CASSWAGGLTDTQYF
TGTGCCAGCAGCTGGGCAGGGGGCCTCACAGATACGCAGTATTTT
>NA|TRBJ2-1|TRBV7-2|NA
CASSSPAKFPYNEQFF
TGTGCCAGCAGCTCGCCCGCTAAATTCCCCTACAATGAGCAGTTCTTC
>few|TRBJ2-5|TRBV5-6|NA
CASSFENRPGNQYF
TGTGCCAGCAGCTTCGAAAACAGGCCAGGGAACCAGTACTTC
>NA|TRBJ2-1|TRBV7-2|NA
CASSREGLGIDEQFF
TGTGCCAGCAGCCGAGAAGGTCTAGGTATCGATGAGCAGTTCTTC
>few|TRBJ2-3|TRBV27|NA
CASSSTVGTDTQYF
TGTGCCAGCAGTTCAACGGTTGGAACAGATACGCAGTATTTT
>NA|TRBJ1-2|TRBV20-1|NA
CSARQERANYGYTF
TGCAGTGCTAGACAGGAGCGGGCAAACTATGGCTACACCTTC
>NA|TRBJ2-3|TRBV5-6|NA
CASSEQGVTDTQYF
TGTGCCAGCAGCGAACAGGGTGTCACAGATACGCAGTATTTT
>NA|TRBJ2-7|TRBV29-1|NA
CSTGRARVNEQYF
TGCAGCACTGGCAGGGCCCGAGTAAACGAGCAGTACTTC
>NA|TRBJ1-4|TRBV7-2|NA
CASSLAPGPREKLFF
TGTGCCAGCAGCTTAGCCCCCGGGCCCAGGGAAAAACTGTTTTTT
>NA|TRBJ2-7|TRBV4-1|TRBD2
CASSPGRGDTYEQYF
TGCGCCAGCAGCCCCGGGAGGGGCGATACCTACGAGCAGTACTTC
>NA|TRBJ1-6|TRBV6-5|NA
CASSYSTMGYNSPLHF
TGTGCCAGCAGTTACTCGACCATGGGCTATAATTCACCCCTCCACTTT
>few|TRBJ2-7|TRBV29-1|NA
CSVQTGEGYEQYF
TGCAGCGTTCAGACAGGGGAGGGCTACGAGCAGTACTTC
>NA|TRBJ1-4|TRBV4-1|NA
CASSQITGSTNEKLFF
TGCGCCAGCAGCCAAATTACAGGCTCAACTAATGAAAAACTGTTTTTT
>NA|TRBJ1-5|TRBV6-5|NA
CASSYSTGSQPQHF
TGTGCCAGCAGTTACTCTACAGGGAGTCAGCCCCAGCATTTT
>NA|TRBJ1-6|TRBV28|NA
CASSGENNSPLHF
TGTGCCAGCAGTGGCGAAAATAATTCACCCCTCCACTTT
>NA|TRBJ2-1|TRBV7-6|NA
CASSLGSTNEQFF
TGTGCCAGCAGCTTAGGGTCCACCAATGAGCAGTTCTTC
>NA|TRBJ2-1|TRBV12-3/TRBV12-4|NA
CASWTAQFNNEQFF
TGTGCCAGCTGGACCGCACAATTCAACAATGAGCAGTTCTTC
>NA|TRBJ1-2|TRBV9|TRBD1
CASSALDRAVFNYGYTF
TGTGCCAGCAGCGCCCTAGACAGGGCCGTTTTTAACTATGGCTACACCTTC
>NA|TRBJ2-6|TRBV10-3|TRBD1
CAISADRAGANVLTF
TGTGCCATCAGTGCAGACAGGGCTGGGGCCAACGTCCTGACTTTC
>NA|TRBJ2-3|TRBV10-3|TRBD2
CAISESQRGGSTDTQYF
TGTGCCATCAGTGAGTCCCAGCGGGGGGGAAGCACAGATACGCAGTATTTT
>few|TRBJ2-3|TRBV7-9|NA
CASSFVAGSTDTQYF
TGTGCCAGCAGCTTTGTAGCAGGGTCCACAGATACGCAGTATTTT
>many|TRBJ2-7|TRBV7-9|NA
CASSSLDEQYF
TGTGCCAGCAGCTCGTTGGACGAGCAGTACTTC
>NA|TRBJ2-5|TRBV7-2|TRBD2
CASSDSGRVMGETQYF
TGTGCCAGCAGCGACAGCGGGAGGGTGATGGGGGAGACCCAGTACTTC
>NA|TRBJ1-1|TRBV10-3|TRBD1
CAISRTGGLRTEAFF
TGTGCCATCAGCCGGACAGGGGGACTTCGTACTGAAGCTTTCTTT
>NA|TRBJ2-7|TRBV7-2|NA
CASSSQHSGIGIAYEQYF
TGTGCCAGCAGCTCTCAACACTCCGGGATAGGGATAGCCTACGAGCAGTACTTC
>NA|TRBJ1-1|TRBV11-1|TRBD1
CASSLGQGAQSTEAFF
TGTGCCAGCAGCCTCGGACAGGGGGCGCAGAGCACTGAAGCTTTCTTT
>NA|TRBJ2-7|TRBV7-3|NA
CAISLAGNEQYF
TGTGCCATCAGCTTAGCAGGCAATGAGCAGTACTTC
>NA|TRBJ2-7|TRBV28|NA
CASSFGTQGGSYEQYF
TGTGCCAGCAGTTTCGGGACCCAGGGGGGATCCTACGAGCAGTACTTC
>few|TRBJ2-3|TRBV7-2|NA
CASSLAHYRRGRTDTQYF
TGTGCCAGCAGCTTAGCGCACTATCGGAGGGGGCGCACAGATACGCAGTATTTT
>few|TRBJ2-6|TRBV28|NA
CASSLLGLAGANVLTF
TGTGCCAGCAGTTTATTGGGTCTTGCTGGGGCCAACGTCCTGACTTTC
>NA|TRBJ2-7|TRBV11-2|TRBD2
CASSLSSGTSGSHGYEQYF
TGTGCCAGCAGCTTGTCCTCGGGGACTAGCGGGTCTCACGGCTACGAGCAGTACTTC
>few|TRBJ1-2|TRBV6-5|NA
CASRHRTRNYGYTF
TGTGCCAGCAGGCACAGGACGAGAAACTATGGCTACACCTTC
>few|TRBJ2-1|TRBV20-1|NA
CSAVQNEQFF
TGCAGTGCCGTCCAGAATGAGCAGTTCTTC
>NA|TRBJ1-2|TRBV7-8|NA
CANSPVEGRYGYTF
TGTGCCAACAGCCCGGTCGAGGGCCGCTATGGCTACACCTTC
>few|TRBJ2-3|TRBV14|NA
CASSQPGAPTDTQYF
TGTGCCAGCAGCCAACCGGGGGCTCCCACAGATACGCAGTATTTT
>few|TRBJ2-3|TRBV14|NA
CASSRRKSRTDTQYF
TGTGCCAGCAGCCGACGCAAAAGTCGCACAGATACGCAGTATTTT
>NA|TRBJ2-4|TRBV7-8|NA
CAGSLDAGPAKNIQYF
TGTGCCGGCAGCTTAGATGCGGGACCAGCCAAAAACATTCAGTACTTC
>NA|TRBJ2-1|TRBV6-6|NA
CASSRIDRLAHNEQFF
TGTGCCAGCAGCCGAATTGACAGGCTGGCCCACAATGAGCAGTTCTTC
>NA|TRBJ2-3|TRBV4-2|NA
CASSNQVRAYQDTQYF
TGTGCCAGCAGCAATCAGGTCAGGGCCTACCAAGATACGCAGTATTTT
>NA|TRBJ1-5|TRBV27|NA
CASTPIGGNQPQHF
TGTGCCAGCACCCCCATAGGGGGCAATCAGCCCCAGCATTTT
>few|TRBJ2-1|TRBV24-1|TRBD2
CATSDRDYQSNEQFF
TGTGCCACCAGTGACCGGGACTACCAGAGCAATGAGCAGTTCTTC